Described below is a single T cell receptor beta chain sequence and its context. Trimming stripped 8 bases from V and 4 bases from J, with 17 bases between. This CDR3 region has 14 residues. Germline CDR1 and CDR2: SGHVS and FNYEAQ. This sample is drawn from a study of low-dose radiotherapy and immunotherapy resistance in tumors. TRAV- and TRBV-specific primers, spanning alpha and beta chains, primed first-strand cDNA. With a constant-region primer and a V-primer adapter, TCRs were subjected to approximately 20 PCR cycles of amplification. In TCRdb, the reads were re-called with MiXCR into one record per CDR3 protein. The sample has 100,000 or so distinct CDR3 sequences, around 20% seen once. Noted time point: after trial treatment. As to treatment: LDRT plus nivolumab, ipilimumab, low-dose cyclophosphamide and aspirin (RACIN trial).

The source of this sequence is a male donor with prostate cancer. Sample: PBMCs, taken after low-dose radiotherapy plus immunotherapy. The rearrangement uses TRBV7-6 and TRBJ2-5; D possibly corresponds to TRBD2 (6 bases). CDR3 region: CASESGGIRETQYF. The DNA for the CDR3 is TGTGCCAGCGAAAGTGGGGGGATTAGAGAGACCCAGTACTTC.